These 5 T cell receptor beta chains were all obtained from the same sample, sequenced in a study of T-cell memory formation after mild COVID-19. Via MiXCR, TCRdb re-called the 5' RACE reads, giving one row per CDR3 protein. The sample records a few hundred thousand distinct CDR3 sequences, about 17% being singletons. Specimen: PBMCs or a T cell subset sorted from them (not recorded which). These receptors were obtained from a young man who had mild COVID-19 (a few samples of this study predate the infection). Cell type and time point are not known.

This chain links TRBV11-1 with TRBJ2-1; 16 bases match TRBD2. Germline V gene sequence: CDR1 SGHAT, CDR2 FQDESV (reference sequence). V lost 5 bases to trimming and J lost 9 bases; unmatched junction nucleotides: 4. The length of the CDR3 is 15 residues. The CDR3 DNA reads as TGTGCCAGCAGCCGCGGGACTAGCGGGGGGGGTGAGCAGTTCTTC. This sequence encodes CASSRGTSGGGEQFF.

This chain connects TRBV7-2 to TRBJ2-5; D remains ambiguous. With 0 bases removed from V and 2 bases from J, the gap between germline ends came to 7 bases. Germline V gene sequence: CDR1 SGHTA, CDR2 FQGNSA. The CDR3 consists of 14 residues. The DNA of the CDR3 is TGTGCCAGCAGCTTAGCGTGGCTGCAAGAGACCCAGTACTTC. It is translated as CASSLAWLQETQYF.

This rearrangement joins TRBV20-1 to TRBJ1-6; TRBD1 matches at 8 bases. After removal of 0 bases from V and 10 bases from J, the junction contained 8 bases not matched to a gene. This CDR3 contains 15 residues. CDR1 and CDR2 from the germline V gene are DFQATT and SNEGSKA (reference sequence). CDR3 bases: TGCAGTGCTAGAGATCCGGCAGGGGGCTGGTCACCCCTCCACTTT. Encoded protein: CSARDPAGGWSPLHF.

This clonotype was counted ten times or more. V and J are TRBV7-9 and TRBJ2-7; 9 bases line up with TRBD1. Looked up from germline, CDR1 is SEHNR and CDR2 is FQNEAQ (reference sequence). The CDR3 totals 15 residues. This CDR3 reads CASSPGTGQGPYVSV. In nucleotides, the CDR3 is TGTGCCAGCAGCCCCGGGACAGGGCAGGGGCCCTACGTATCCGTC.

This clonotype has a handful of counts. This sequence joins TRBV14 and TRBJ2-7; D gene uncertain. The CDR3 has 13 residues. Germline loops: CDR1 SGHDN, CDR2 FVKESK. The ends were cut back, 1 base at V and 0 bases at J, with 4 bases in the middle. CDR3 loop: CASSQASSYEQYF. CDR3 DNA sequence: TGTGCCAGCAGCCAAGCCAGCTCCTACGAGCAGTACTTC.